Included here is one T cell receptor (beta chain) sequence, with context. The antigen remains unidentified. No patient received treatment before thyroid surgery. This specimen belongs to a study of metastatic and nonmetastatic thyroid tumors. Whole-study context: Repertoires from malignant and benign thyroid patients were compared across blood and tumor or nodule tissue.

The authors' processing: A papillary thyroid cancer distant-metastasis classifier was built from CDR3 differences across clinicopathological groups. MiXCR re-clonotyped the PCR reads for TCRdb. The V and J calls follow TCRdb's processing rather than the paper's. The sample lists 31,000 or so clones, about 17% seen once, with 4% to 5% in the top ten. The germline V and J ends were trimmed by 5 bases and 6 bases, with 11 bases remaining between them. The CDR3 contains 14 residues. Germline V gene lookup returns CDR1 SGHTA and CDR2 FQGNSA. Study-wide results and limits: Within blood and tumor, benign nodules reportedly had significantly lower TCR beta diversity than malignant thyroid tumors did.

The chain employs TRBV7-2 and TRBJ2-6; D ambiguous. The TCR was taken from a female donor with papillary thyroid cancer or a benign thyroid nodule (not recorded which). Some clones in this sample may be carry-over from other donors' samples. Sequencing was done on a sample of blood. The CDR3 here is CASSPVSVANVLTF. In DNA, the CDR3 is TGTGCCAGCAGCCCCGTTTCGGTGGCCAACGTCCTGACTTTC.